One and the same sample provided the 20 T cell receptor beta chains below, sequenced in a study of CD8+CD57+ T cells in acquired aplastic anemia. According to the study, genomic DNA was the template for TCR beta VDJ and CDR3 profiling. TCRdb re-called the reads through MiXCR, storing one row per CDR3 protein. The sample shows hundreds of thousands of distinct CDR3 sequences, around three fifths of them seen only once. Sequenced: sorted CD4+, CD8+, or CD8+CD57+ T cells (not recorded which) from PBMCs. The source of these receptors is a human donor with severe aplastic anemia or a healthy control (not recorded which).

In this sample, this clonotype turned up many times. The rearrangement uses TRBV4-3 and TRBJ1-2; 7 nucleotides align to TRBD1. The CDR3 is 14 residues long. Germline loops: CDR1 LGHNA, CDR2 YSLEER. The V gene end was trimmed by 4 bases and the J gene end by 4 bases; junction bases not matched to a gene: 6. CDR3 region: CASSPTGDLYGYTF. CDR3 nucleotide sequence: TGCGCCAGCAGCCCCACAGGGGACCTCTATGGCTACACCTTC.

To note about this clonotype: The junction shows a germline mismatch at one end, possibly a read error. The J gene is TRBJ1-2, the V gene TRBV12-3 or TRBV12-4; unclear D gene. This CDR3 has 15 residues. In DNA, the CDR3 is TGTGCCAGCGGTTTCGGGTGGGCGGCTAACTATGGCTACACCTTC. The encoded protein is CASGFGWAANYGYTF.

This clonotype was detected many times. The CDR3, as DNA: TGTGCCAGCAGTTCGTACGTAAACACTGAAGCTTTCTTT. Translated, it gives CASSSYVNTEAFF. The chain is built from TRBV12-3 or TRBV12-4 and TRBJ1-1; D ambiguous. The V end was cut by 4 bases, the J end by 2 bases, with 8 bases between. The CDR3 loop spans 13 amino acids.

This clonotype was seen a few times. The CDR3 does not close with the conserved phenylalanine or tryptophan, likely indicating a read error. The limits of the CDR3 on the DNA are not certain, so only TCRdb's listed CDR3 is given. The genes are TRBV12-3 or TRBV12-4 and TRBJ2-1; TRBD2 was called by the table and not checked on the DNA. The CDR3 extends over 11 residues, inclusive of both ends. The CDR3 spells CASSLAFLTSG.

The chain carries TRBV9 and TRBJ2-2; 9 bases line up with TRBD1. The CDR3 has 17 amino acids. The V gene's germline CDR1 is SGDLS and CDR2 YYNGEE. V shed 1 base, J shed 2 bases, and the junction held 6 bases outside the gene matches. The CDR3 DNA follows: TGTGCCAGCAGCGTATCCAGACAGGGGGATAACACCGGGGAGCTGTTTTTT. Its protein product is CASSVSRQGDNTGELFF.

The chain links TRBV5-4 to TRBJ2-5; 11 nucleotides match TRBD2. The germline V gene encodes CDR1 SGHNT and CDR2 YYREEE (reference sequence). Losses at the gene ends were 4 bases for V and 2 bases for J; bases not matched to a gene: 7. This CDR3 spans 16 amino acids. CDR3 sequence (DNA): TGTGCCAGCAGCCCGGCCGGGACTAGCGGACAAGAGACCCAGTACTTC. This translates into CASSPAGTSGQETQYF.

This clonotype was counted at least ten times. The V gene is TRBV20-1, the J gene TRBJ2-1, with 10 bases identical to TRBD2. Germline trimming cut 3 bases from V and 9 bases from J; bases unmatched to any gene: 5. Germline values: CDR1 DFQATT, CDR2 SNEGSKA (reference sequence). The CDR3 contains 13 residues. Here the CDR3 reads CSARIAGGSEQFF. The DNA for the CDR3 is TGCAGTGCTAGGATAGCGGGGGGCTCTGAGCAGTTCTTC.

There are a few counts of this clonotype. This chain joins TRBV7-3 and TRBJ2-7; the match to TRBD2 covers 8 bases. Germline trimming cut 3 bases from V and 6 bases from J; bases unmatched to any gene: 7. The CDR3 consists of 14 residues. In germline, CDR1 is SGHTA, CDR2 FQGTGA. CDR3 coding DNA: TGTGCCAGCAGCTTCGGGACTAGTGGGGGCGAGCAGTACTTC. Translation gives CASSFGTSGGEQYF.

This chain joins TRBV19 and TRBJ2-3, with TRBD1 matching 8 bases. This CDR3 has 17 residues. Losses at the gene ends were 4 bases for V and 0 bases for J; bases not matched to a gene: 9. In germline, CDR1 is LNHDA, CDR2 SQIVND (reference sequence). In nucleotides, the CDR3 is TGTGCCAGTAGTACCGGGACAGGAACCCCAAGCACAGATACGCAGTATTTT. This gives the protein CASSTGTGTPSTDTQYF.

This clonotype has a count of ten or more. The chain recombines TRBV11-2 with TRBJ1-4; tentative D call: TRBD1 (5 bases). The CDR3 has 15 residues. The V and J ends lost 5 bases and 6 bases respectively, with 16 bases between them. Germline V gives CDR1 SGHAT, CDR2 FQNNGV. The CDR3 DNA reads TGTGCCAGCAGCCCTCTGCGCGGGGGAGATGAAAAACTGTTTTTT. Amino acids: CASSPLRGGDEKLFF. The variable domain in full, completed from reference TRBV11-2 and TRBJ1-4, reads EAGVAQSPRYKIIEKRQSVAFWCNPISGHATLYWYQQILGQGPKLLIQFQNNGVVDDSQLPKDRFSAERLKGVDSTLKIQPAKLEDSAVYLCASSPLRGGDEKLFFGSGTQLSVL.

In the case of this clonotype: A much larger clone sits a single nucleotide away, making a read error possible. The chain uses TRBV6-5 and TRBJ1-1; the D gene is possibly TRBD1 (5 bases). The V gene's germline CDR1 is MNHEY and CDR2 SVGAGI. The CDR3 has 14 residues. Here the CDR3 DNA reads TGTGCCAGCAGTAGGCAGGGTCCGTCCACTGGAGCTTTCTTT. This translates into CASSRQGPSTGAFF.

The V gene is TRBV7-9, the J gene TRBJ1-1; the D gene is possibly TRBD1 (6 bases). The CDR3 contains 15 residues. In germline, CDR1 is SEHNR, CDR2 FQNEAQ (reference sequence). V gave up 5 bases and J gave up 5 bases, with 18 bases separating them. The CDR3 sequence: CASSPRKQGGTEAFF. CDR3 DNA: TGTGCCAGCAGCCCTCGTAAACAGGGAGGGACTGAAGCTTTCTTT.

The chain is built from TRBV14 and TRBJ2-1; 8 nucleotides line up with TRBD2. The CDR3 is 14 amino acids. CDR1 SGHDN and CDR2 FVKESK come from the germline V gene. V gave up 2 bases and J gave up 5 bases; unmatched junction bases: 2. Written as DNA, the CDR3 is TGTGCCAGCAGCCAATACGGGAGGGACAATGAGCAGTTCTTC. Protein: CASSQYGRDNEQFF.

The chain links TRBV7-4 to TRBJ2-7; D might be TRBD1 (6 bases). V lost 6 bases to trimming and J lost 0 bases, with 12 bases between them. Germline-derived CDR1 and CDR2 are SGHVT and SQSDAQ. CDR3 length equals 14 residues. CDR3 sequence: CASSEDRRSYEQYF. CDR3 nucleotide sequence: TGTGCCAGCAGTGAGGACAGACGCTCCTACGAGCAGTACTTC.

This clonotype was recorded only once. This could be a read error, since a much larger clone is one nucleotide away. V usage is TRBV19 and J usage is TRBJ2-7; D might be TRBD1 (6 bases). The CDR3 has 14 residues. Per germline, CDR1 LNHDA and CDR2 SQIVND (reference sequence). In nucleotides, the CDR3 is TGTGCCAGTGGTATGAGAGGGGGATCCTACGAGCAGTACTTC. It yields the protein CASGMRGGSYEQYF.

This clonotype was observed a few times. The V and J genes are TRBV7-9 and TRBJ2-7; 14 nucleotides line up with TRBD2. From germline, CDR1 is SEHNR and CDR2 FQNEAQ (reference sequence). The CDR3 contains 14 residues. V trimming: 5 bases; J trimming: 6 bases; junction bases outside the gene matches: 3. CDR3: CASSPGLAGGEQYF. As DNA, the CDR3 is TGTGCCAGCAGCCCAGGACTAGCGGGAGGCGAGCAGTACTTC.

V is TRBV20-1 and J is TRBJ2-7, with TRBD2 matching over 9 bases. CDR3 length: 14 amino acids. CDR1 and CDR2 from the germline V gene are DFQATT and SNEGSKA (reference sequence). V shed 2 bases, J shed 7 bases, and the junction held 9 bases outside the gene matches. CDR3: CSARSASGTGEQYF. DNA for the CDR3: TGCAGTGCTAGATCGGCTAGCGGGACTGGGGAGCAGTACTTC.

V is TRBV20-1 and J is TRBJ2-5, with 7 nucleotides matching TRBD1. This CDR3 is built from 13 residues. Germline CDR1 DFQATT, CDR2 SNEGSKA (reference sequence). The junction had 12 bases not matched to a gene; V was cut back by 5 bases and J by 9 bases. In nucleotides, the CDR3 is TGCAGTGCTGGAGGACAGGTTGGACAGCCCCAGTACTTC. Translated, it gives CSAGGQVGQPQYF.

This clonotype was counted once. For the CDR3, the DNA is TGTGCCAGCAGTGAAGGAGCTTATAGCAATCAGCCCCAGCATTTT. Translation gives CASSEGAYSNQPQHF. The chain combines TRBV7-2 with TRBJ1-5; D unclear. Germline V gene data show CDR1 as SGHTA and CDR2 as FQGNSA. CDR3 length equals 15 residues. Trimming removed 6 bases from V and 0 bases from J, with 12 bases in between.

The table lists this clonotype with many counts. The J gene is TRBJ2-6, the V gene TRBV11-2; 9 positions agree with TRBD1. Trimming at V came to 5 bases and at J to 0 bases, leaving 5 bases not matched to a gene. The germline V gene has CDR1 SGHAT and CDR2 FQNNGV. This CDR3 has 17 amino acids. The CDR3 DNA reads as TGTGCCAGCAGCCCCGGGACAGGGAGCTCTGGGGCCAACGTCCTGACTTTC. Translating gives CASSPGTGSSGANVLTF.